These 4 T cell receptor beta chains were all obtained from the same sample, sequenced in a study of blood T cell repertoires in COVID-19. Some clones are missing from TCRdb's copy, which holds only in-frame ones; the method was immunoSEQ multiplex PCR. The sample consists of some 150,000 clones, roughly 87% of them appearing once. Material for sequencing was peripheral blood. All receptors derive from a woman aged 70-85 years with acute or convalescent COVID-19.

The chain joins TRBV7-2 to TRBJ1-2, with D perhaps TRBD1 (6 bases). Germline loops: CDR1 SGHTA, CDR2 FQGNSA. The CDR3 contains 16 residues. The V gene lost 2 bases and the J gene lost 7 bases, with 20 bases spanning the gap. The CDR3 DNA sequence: TGTGCCAGCAGCTTACTGCCCGATACAGGGAGTGTTGGCTACACCTTC. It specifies CASSLLPDTGSVGYTF.

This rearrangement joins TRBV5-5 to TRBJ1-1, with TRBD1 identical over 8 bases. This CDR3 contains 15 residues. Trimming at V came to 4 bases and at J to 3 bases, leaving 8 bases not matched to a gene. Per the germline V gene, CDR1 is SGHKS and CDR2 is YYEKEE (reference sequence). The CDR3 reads CASSLLTGVDTEAFF. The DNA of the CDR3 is TGTGCCAGCAGCCTACTGACAGGGGTGGACACTGAAGCTTTCTTT.

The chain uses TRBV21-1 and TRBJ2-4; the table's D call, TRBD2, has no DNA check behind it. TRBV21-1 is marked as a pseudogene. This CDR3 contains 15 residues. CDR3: CASSMMRATKNIQYF. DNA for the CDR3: TGTGCCAGCAGCATGATGAGGGCGACCAAAAACATTCAGTACTTC.

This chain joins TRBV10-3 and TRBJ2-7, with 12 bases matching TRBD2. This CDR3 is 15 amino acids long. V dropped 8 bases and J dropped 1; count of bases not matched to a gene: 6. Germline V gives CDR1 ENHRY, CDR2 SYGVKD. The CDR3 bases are TGTGCCATCCGGCTAGCGGGGGGGGGATCCTACGAGCAGTACTTC. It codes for CAIRLAGGGSYEQYF.